A selection of T cell receptor beta chains follows, all from one sample in a study of T-cell reconstitution after alpha-beta-depleted transplantation in children. MiXCR was run by TCRdb on the PCR reads, yielding one entry per CDR3 protein. The sample holds 900,000 or so distinct CDR3 sequences, about 16% seen once. The sample was PBMCs, mostly from graft donor cells, taken 360 days after TCRalphabeta/CD19-depleted stem cell transplant. These receptors originate from a male patient younger than 18 who had a stem cell transplant for acute lymphoblastic leukemia, so the T cells may come from the graft donor. CDR3s include the opening cysteine and the closing phenylalanine or tryptophan. The D gene is left open where the match is weak. Clone sizes are given selectively: once, few, many, or a class where the clone is expanded.

TRBJ2-7 | TRBV5-1 | once | NA | CASSLGTVAREQYF | TGCGCCAGCAGCTTGGGGACAGTTGCCCGCGAGCAGTACTTC
TRBJ2-1 | TRBV5-6 | NA | NA | CASSLWGLASGLYNEQFF | TGTGCCAGCAGCTTGTGGGGTCTGGCCAGCGGACTCTACAATGAGCAGTTCTTC
TRBJ2-4 | TRBV6-5 | few | NA | CASSPSIAKNIQYF | TGTGCCAGCAGTCCCTCGATAGCCAAAAACATTCAGTACTTC
TRBJ2-3 | TRBV5-1 | NA | TRBD2 | CASSYGLAGGWDTDTQYF | TGCGCCAGCAGCTACGGACTAGCGGGAGGATGGGACACAGATACGCAGTATTTT
TRBJ2-1 | TRBV9 | many | NA | CASSVGSEQFF | TGTGCCAGCAGCGTCGGGAGTGAGCAGTTCTTC
TRBJ1-4 | TRBV7-9 | NA | NA | CASSWPQGKEEPLFF | TGTGCCAGCAGCTGGCCACAGGGCAAGGAGGAACCACTGTTTTTT
TRBJ2-7 | TRBV29-1 | few | TRBD2 | CSVGLAGGSYEQYF | TGCAGCGTCGGCCTAGCGGGAGGTTCCTACGAGCAGTACTTC
TRBJ2-7 | TRBV7-6 | NA | TRBD1 | CASSLAGQGGEQYF | TGTGCCAGCAGCTTAGCGGGACAGGGGGGCGAGCAGTACTTC
TRBJ2-5 | TRBV7-7 | few | TRBD2 | CASSPRDWGLAAQETQYF | TGTGCCAGCAGCCCCCGCGATTGGGGACTAGCGGCACAAGAGACCCAGTACTTC
TRBJ1-1 | TRBV9 | NA | TRBD1 | CASSAQGAVNTEAFF | TGTGCCAGCAGCGCTCAGGGGGCGGTGAACACTGAAGCTTTCTTT
TRBJ2-7 | TRBV4-2 | NA | TRBD2 | CASSQVEGGPIEQYF | TGTGCCAGCAGCCAAGTGGAGGGAGGGCCCATCGAGCAGTACTTC
TRBJ2-7 | TRBV29-1 | NA | NA | CSVRDWNLGYEQYF | TGCAGCGTCCGCGACTGGAACCTTGGGTACGAGCAGTACTTC
TRBJ2-7 | TRBV7-9 | NA | TRBD1 | CASSSWDRAKLSEQYF | TGTGCCAGCAGCTCCTGGGACAGGGCAAAGCTAAGCGAGCAGTACTTC
TRBJ1-5 | TRBV4-2 | NA | NA | CASSQGDRQPQHF | TGTGCCAGCAGCCAGGGAGACCGGCAGCCCCAGCATTTT
TRBJ2-3 | TRBV21-1 | NA | NA | CASSKKRQGKITDTQYF | TGTGCCAGCAGCAAAAAGCGACAGGGGAAAATCACAGATACGCAGTATTTT
TRBJ1-2 | TRBV29-1 | NA | NA | CSVDSGRSGGRSGYTF | TGCAGCGTTGATTCAGGGCGGAGCGGGGGCAGAAGTGGCTACACCTTC
TRBJ2-2 | TRBV10-3 | many | NA | CAISERDATTELFF | TGTGCCATCAGTGAACGAGACGCTACCACCGAGCTGTTTTTT
TRBJ2-2 | TRBV11-2 | few | NA | CASSFDRSNTGELFF | TGTGCCAGCAGCTTCGACAGATCGAACACCGGGGAGCTGTTTTTT
TRBJ1-3 | TRBV5-1 | NA | NA | CASSGDTRASGNTIYF | TGCGCCAGCAGCGGTGACACGCGCGCCTCTGGAAACACCATATATTTT
TRBJ1-1 | TRBV4-1 | few | NA | CASSQLTGTVTEAFF | TGCGCCAGCAGCCAACTCACAGGGACGGTAACTGAAGCTTTCTTT
TRBJ2-5 | TRBV28 | NA | NA | CASTSARWQETQYF | TGTGCCAGCACTTCGGCCCGTTGGCAAGAGACCCAGTACTTC
TRBJ1-6 | TRBV2 | few | NA | CASKTEIDGSPLHF | TGTGCCAGCAAGACGGAGATAGACGGTTCACCCCTCCACTTT
TRBJ2-1 | TRBV5-5 | NA | TRBD2 | CASSSLAGRSYNEQFF | TGTGCCAGCAGTTCCTTAGCGGGCAGGTCCTACAATGAGCAGTTCTTC
TRBJ1-5 | TRBV6-5 | few | TRBD1 | CASSYPGQGNQPQHF | TGTGCCAGCAGTTACCCGGGACAGGGTAATCAGCCCCAGCATTTT
TRBJ1-6 | TRBV15 | NA | NA | CATSEIQWSYNSPLHF | TGTGCCACCAGCGAAATCCAGTGGTCCTATAATTCACCCCTCCACTTT
TRBJ2-2 | TRBV9 | NA | NA | CASTRSEVTGELFF | TGTGCCAGCACCCGTAGTGAAGTCACCGGGGAGCTGTTTTTT
TRBJ2-7 | TRBV20-1 | many | TRBD2 | CSARPGTSGSYEQYF | TGCAGTGCTAGACCCGGGACTAGCGGTTCCTACGAGCAGTACTTC
TRBJ1-1 | TRBV29-1 | few | NA | CSVIPGRPEAFF | TGCAGCGTCATTCCGGGACGGCCTGAAGCTTTCTTT
TRBJ2-2 | TRBV7-3 | NA | NA | CASSLSSHTGELFF | TGTGCCAGCAGCTTATCCTCCCACACCGGGGAGCTGTTTTTT